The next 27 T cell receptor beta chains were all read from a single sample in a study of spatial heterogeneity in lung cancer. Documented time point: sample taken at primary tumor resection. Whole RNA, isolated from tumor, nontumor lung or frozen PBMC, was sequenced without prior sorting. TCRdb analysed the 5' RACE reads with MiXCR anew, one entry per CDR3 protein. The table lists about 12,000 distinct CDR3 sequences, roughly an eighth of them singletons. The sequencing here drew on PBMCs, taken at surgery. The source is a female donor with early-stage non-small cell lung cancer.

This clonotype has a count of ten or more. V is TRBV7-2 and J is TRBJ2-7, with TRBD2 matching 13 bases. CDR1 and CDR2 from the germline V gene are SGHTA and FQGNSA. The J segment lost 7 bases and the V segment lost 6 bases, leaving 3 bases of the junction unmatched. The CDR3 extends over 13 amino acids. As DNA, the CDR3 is TGTGCCAGCAGTCCGGGACTAGCGGGAGAGCAGTACTTC. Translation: CASSPGLAGEQYF.

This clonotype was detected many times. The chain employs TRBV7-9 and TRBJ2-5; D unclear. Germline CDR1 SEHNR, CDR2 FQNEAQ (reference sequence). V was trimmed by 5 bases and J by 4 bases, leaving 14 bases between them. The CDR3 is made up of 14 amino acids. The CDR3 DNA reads TGTGCCAGCAGCCTTGTCCCACACCGAGAGACCCAGTACTTC. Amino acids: CASSLVPHRETQYF.

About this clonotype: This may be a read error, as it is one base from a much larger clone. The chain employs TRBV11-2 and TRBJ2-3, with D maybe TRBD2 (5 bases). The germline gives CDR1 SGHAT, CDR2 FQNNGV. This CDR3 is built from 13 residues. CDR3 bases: TGTGCCGGCAGCTTAGCGAGAGGGGATACGCAGTATTTT. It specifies CAGSLARGDTQYF.

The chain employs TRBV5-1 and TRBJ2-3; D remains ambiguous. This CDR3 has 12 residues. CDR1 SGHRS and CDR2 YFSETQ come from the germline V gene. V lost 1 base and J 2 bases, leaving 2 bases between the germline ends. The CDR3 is CASSLTTDTQYF. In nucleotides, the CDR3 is TGCGCCAGCAGCTTGACCACAGATACGCAGTATTTT.

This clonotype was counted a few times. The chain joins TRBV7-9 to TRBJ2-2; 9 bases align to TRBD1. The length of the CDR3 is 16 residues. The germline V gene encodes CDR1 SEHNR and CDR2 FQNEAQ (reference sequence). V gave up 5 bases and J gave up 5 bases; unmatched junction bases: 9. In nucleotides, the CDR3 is TGTGCCAGCAGCAGCCGGGACAGGGTTGGTACCGGGGAGCTGTTTTTT. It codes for CASSSRDRVGTGELFF. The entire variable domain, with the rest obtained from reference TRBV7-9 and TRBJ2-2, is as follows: DTGVSQNPRHKITKRGQNVTFRCDPISEHNRLYWYRQTLGQGPEFLTYFQNEAQLEKSRLLSDRFSAERPKGSFSTLEIQRTEQGDSAMYLCASSSRDRVGTGELFFGEGSRLTVL.

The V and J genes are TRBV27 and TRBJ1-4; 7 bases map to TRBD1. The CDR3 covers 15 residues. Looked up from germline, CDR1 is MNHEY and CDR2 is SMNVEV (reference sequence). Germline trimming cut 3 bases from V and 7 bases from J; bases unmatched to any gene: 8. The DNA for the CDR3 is TGTGCCAGCAGTTTGACAGGGCTTGGAGGTGAAAAACTGTTTTTT. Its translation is CASSLTGLGGEKLFF.

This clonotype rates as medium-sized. CDR3 bases: TGTGCCAGTAGTTCCCAGGGAGGGTCACCCTATGGCTACACCTTC. Its protein product is CASSSQGGSPYGYTF. The chain is built from TRBV19 and TRBJ1-2, with D maybe TRBD1 (5 bases). Germline V CDR1 and CDR2: LNHDA, SQIVND (reference sequence). Trimming pared 5 bases from V and 4 bases from J, leaving 17 bases between. The CDR3 is 15 residues long.

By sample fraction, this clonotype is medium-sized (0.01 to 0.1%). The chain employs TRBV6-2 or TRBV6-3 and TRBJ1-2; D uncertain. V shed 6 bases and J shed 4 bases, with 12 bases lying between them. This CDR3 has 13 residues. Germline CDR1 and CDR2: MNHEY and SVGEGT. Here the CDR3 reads CASSPDTIYGYTF. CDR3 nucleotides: TGTGCCAGCAGCCCTGACACGATCTATGGCTACACCTTC.

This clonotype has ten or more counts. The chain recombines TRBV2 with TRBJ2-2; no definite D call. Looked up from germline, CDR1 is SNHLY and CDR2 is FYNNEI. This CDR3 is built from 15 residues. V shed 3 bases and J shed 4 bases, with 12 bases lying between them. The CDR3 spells CASSDEDLPTGELFF. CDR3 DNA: TGTGCCAGCAGTGATGAGGACCTCCCCACCGGGGAGCTGTTTTTT. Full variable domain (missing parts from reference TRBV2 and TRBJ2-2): EPEVTQTPSHQVTQMGQEVILRCVPISNHLYFYWYRQILGQKVEFLVSFYNNEISEKSEIFDDQFSVERPDGSNFTLKIRSTKLEDSAMYFCASSDEDLPTGELFFGEGSRLTVL.

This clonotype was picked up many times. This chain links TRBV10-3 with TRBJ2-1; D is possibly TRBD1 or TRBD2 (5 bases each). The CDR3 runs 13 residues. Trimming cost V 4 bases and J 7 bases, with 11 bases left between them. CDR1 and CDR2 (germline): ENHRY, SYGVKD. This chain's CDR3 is CAISVIGANEQFF. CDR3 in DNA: TGTGCCATCAGTGTTATCGGGGCAAATGAGCAGTTCTTC.

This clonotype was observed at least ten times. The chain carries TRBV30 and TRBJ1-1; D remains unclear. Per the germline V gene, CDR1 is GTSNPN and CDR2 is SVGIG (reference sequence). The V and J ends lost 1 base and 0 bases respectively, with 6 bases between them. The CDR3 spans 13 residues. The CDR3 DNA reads TGTGCCTGGAGTGCGAACATGAACACTGAAGCTTTCTTT. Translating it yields CAWSANMNTEAFF.

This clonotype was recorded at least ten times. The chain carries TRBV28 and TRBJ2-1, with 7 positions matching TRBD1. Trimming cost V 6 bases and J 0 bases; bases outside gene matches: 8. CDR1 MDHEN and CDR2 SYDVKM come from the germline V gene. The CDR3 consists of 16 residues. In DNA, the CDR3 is TGTGCCAGCAGGTTTTCAGGGGGTCCCTCCTACAATGAGCAGTTCTTC. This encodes CASRFSGGPSYNEQFF.

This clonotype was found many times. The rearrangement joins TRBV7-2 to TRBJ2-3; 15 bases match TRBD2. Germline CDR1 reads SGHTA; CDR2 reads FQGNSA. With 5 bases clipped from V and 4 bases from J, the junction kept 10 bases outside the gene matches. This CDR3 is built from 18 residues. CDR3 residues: CASSPGTSGRPRPDTQYF. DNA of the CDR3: TGTGCCAGCAGCCCGGGGACTAGCGGGAGGCCCCGCCCAGATACGCAGTATTTT. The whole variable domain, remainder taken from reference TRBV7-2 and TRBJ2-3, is GAGVSQSPSNKVTEKGKDVELRCDPISGHTALYWYRQSLGQGLEFLIYFQGNSAPDKSGLPSDRFSAERTGGSVSTLTIQRTQQEDSAVYLCASSPGTSGRPRPDTQYFGPGTRLTVL.

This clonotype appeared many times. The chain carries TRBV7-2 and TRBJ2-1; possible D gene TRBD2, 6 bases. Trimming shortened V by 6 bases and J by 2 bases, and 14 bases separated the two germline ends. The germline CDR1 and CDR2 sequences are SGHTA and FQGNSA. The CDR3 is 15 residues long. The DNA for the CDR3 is TGTGCCAGCAGTTCCGGGGGATTCCCCTACAATGAGCAGTTCTTC. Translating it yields CASSSGGFPYNEQFF.

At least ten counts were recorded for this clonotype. CDR3 amino acids: CASIRAETYNEQFF. CDR3 nucleotides: TGTGCCAGCATCCGGGCGGAGACCTACAATGAGCAGTTCTTC. This chain connects TRBV28 to TRBJ2-1; D uncertain. The CDR3 contains 14 residues. V was cut by 7 bases and J by 2 bases, with 12 bases left in between. Germline V gives CDR1 MDHEN, CDR2 SYDVKM.

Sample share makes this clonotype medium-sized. This CDR3 reads CASSYSDRGSYGYTF. CDR3 DNA sequence: TGTGCCAGCAGTTACTCCGACAGGGGATCCTATGGCTACACCTTC. V and J are TRBV6-5 and TRBJ1-2, with 8 bases identical to TRBD1. The CDR3 has 15 residues. The V and J ends lost 0 bases and 4 bases, in that order; junction bases with no gene match: 4. Per germline, CDR1 MNHEY and CDR2 SVGAGI.

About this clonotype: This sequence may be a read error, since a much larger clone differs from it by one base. The CDR3 protein is CSVDSVAGYTF. The CDR3 coding sequence is TGCAGCGTTGATAGTGTAGCTGGCTACACCTTC. The chain is built from TRBV29-1 and TRBJ1-2; D is unresolved. The germline gives CDR1 SQVTM, CDR2 ANQGSEA. V gave up 3 bases and J gave up 7 bases, with 9 bases separating them. The CDR3 runs 11 residues.

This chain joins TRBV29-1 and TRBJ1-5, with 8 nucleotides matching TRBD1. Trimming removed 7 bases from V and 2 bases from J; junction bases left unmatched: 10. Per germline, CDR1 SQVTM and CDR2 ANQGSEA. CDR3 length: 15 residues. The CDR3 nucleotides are TGCAGCGCCGATTCCTTGGACAGGGGCAATCAGCCCCAGCATTTT. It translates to CSADSLDRGNQPQHF.

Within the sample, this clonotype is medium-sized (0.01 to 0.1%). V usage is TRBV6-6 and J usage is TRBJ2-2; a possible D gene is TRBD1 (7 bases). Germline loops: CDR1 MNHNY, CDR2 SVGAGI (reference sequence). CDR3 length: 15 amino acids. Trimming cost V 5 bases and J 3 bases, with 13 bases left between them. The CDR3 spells CASSRQGGDTGELFF. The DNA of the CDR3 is TGTGCCAGCAGTAGACAGGGAGGTGACACCGGGGAGCTGTTTTTT.

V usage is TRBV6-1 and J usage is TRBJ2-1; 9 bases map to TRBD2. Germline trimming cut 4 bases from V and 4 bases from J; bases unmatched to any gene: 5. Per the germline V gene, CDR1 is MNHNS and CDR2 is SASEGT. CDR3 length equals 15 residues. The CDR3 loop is CASSGSGGSYNEQFF. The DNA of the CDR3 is TGTGCCAGCAGTGGTAGCGGGGGTAGTTACAATGAGCAGTTCTTC.

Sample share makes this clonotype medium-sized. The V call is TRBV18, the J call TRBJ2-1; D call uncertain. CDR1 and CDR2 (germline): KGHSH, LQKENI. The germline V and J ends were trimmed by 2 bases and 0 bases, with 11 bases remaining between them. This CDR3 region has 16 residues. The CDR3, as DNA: TGTGCCAGCTCACCATTGGCCCCCGGCTCCTACAATGAGCAGTTCTTC. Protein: CASSPLAPGSYNEQFF. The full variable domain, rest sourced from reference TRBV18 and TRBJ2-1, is NAGVMQNPRHLVRRRGQEARLRCSPMKGHSHVYWYRQLPEEGLKFMVYLQKENIIDESGMPKERFSAEFPKEGPSILRIQQVVRGDSAAYFCASSPLAPGSYNEQFFGPGTRLTVL.

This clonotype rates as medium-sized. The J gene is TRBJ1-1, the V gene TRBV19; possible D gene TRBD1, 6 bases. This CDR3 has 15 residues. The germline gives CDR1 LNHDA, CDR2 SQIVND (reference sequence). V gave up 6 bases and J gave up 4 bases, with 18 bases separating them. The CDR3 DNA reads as TGTGCCAGTAGCAACGAAGGTTACAGGGCCACTGAAGCTTTCTTT. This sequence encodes CASSNEGYRATEAFF.

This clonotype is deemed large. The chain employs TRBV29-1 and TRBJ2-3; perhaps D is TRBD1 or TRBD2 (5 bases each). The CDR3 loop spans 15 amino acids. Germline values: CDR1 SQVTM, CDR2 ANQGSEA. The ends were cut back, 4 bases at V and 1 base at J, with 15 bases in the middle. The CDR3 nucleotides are TGCAGCGTTGGGTTCAGGGAGTCTGGCACAGATACGCAGTATTTT. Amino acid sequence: CSVGFRESGTDTQYF.

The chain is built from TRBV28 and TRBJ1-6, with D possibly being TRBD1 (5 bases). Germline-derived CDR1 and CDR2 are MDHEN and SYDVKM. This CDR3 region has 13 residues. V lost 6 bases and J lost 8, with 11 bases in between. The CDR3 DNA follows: TGTGCCAGCAGATCCAGGGTTGATTCACCCCTCCACTTT. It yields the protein CASRSRVDSPLHF.

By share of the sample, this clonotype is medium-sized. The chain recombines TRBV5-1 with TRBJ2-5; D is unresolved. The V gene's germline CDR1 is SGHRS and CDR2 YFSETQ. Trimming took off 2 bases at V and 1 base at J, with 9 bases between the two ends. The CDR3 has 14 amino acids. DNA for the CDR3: TGCGCCAGCAGCTTAACAACAACCCAAGAGACCCAGTACTTC. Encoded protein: CASSLTTTQETQYF.

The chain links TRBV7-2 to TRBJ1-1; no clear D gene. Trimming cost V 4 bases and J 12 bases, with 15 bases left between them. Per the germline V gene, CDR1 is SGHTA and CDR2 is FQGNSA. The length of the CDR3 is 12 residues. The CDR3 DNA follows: TGTGCCAGCAGCTCCCGGGCAGTCGGATCTTTCTTT. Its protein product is CASSSRAVGSFF.

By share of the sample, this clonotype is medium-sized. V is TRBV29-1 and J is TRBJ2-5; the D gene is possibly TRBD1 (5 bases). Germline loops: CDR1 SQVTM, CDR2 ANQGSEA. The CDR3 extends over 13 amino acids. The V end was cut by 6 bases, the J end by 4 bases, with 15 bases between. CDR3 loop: CSVGHLSRETQYF. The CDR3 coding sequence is TGCAGCGTCGGACACCTTTCCCGAGAGACCCAGTACTTC.